The 17 T cell receptor beta chains below were found in one sample sequenced in a study of a mutant IDH1 vaccine in newly diagnosed glioma. Noted time point: week 35, safety follow-up. Every vaccination contained 300 ug of the mutant IDH1 20-mer peptide and was paired with topical imiquimod. These receptors' antigens are unknown. Repertoires were generated with immunoSEQ multiplex PCR, while TCRdb's copy carries only in-frame clones and drops some. In the table there are under 60,000 clones, about 82% of which are singletons. This sample comprised PBMCs, obtained from a glioma patient whose treatment included an IDH1 peptide vaccine. The origin of the receptors is a man in his forties with glioma.

This clone was counted only a few times. This rearrangement joins TRBV18 to TRBJ2-1; D gene unclear. The V end was cut by 2 bases, the J end by 2 bases, with 10 bases between. The CDR3 totals 15 residues. CDR1 KGHSH and CDR2 LQKENI come from the germline V gene. The CDR3 nucleotides read TGTGCCAGCTCACCAGGCACTCGGACCTACAATGAGCAGTTCTTC. This codes for CASSPGTRTYNEQFF.

Comment on this clone: Other DNA sequences in this specimen translate into the identical CDR3. This sequence joins TRBV11-3 and TRBJ1-1, with no clear D. With 3 bases removed from V and 5 bases from J, the gap between germline ends came to 7 bases. The CDR3 consists of 12 residues. CDR1 and CDR2 (germline): SGHNT, YENEEA. The CDR3 reads CASSFSGTEAFF. The CDR3 DNA follows: TGTGCCAGCAGCTTCTCGGGTACTGAAGCTTTCTTT.

The chain couples TRBV6-5 to TRBJ1-2; D gene uncertain. This CDR3 has 13 amino acids. Trimming stripped 0 bases from V and 6 bases from J, with 8 bases between. Germline values: CDR1 MNHEY, CDR2 SVGAGI. CDR3 nucleotide sequence: TGTGCCAGCAGTTACTCGACGTCCCATGGCTACACCTTC. Encoded protein: CASSYSTSHGYTF.

This chain links TRBV7-2 with TRBJ1-4; D not resolved. The CDR3 has 12 residues. The germline V gene has CDR1 SGHTA and CDR2 FQGNSA. Deletions cut 2 bases from V and 8 bases from J, with 6 bases between. The CDR3 loop is CASSLSGEKLFF. The CDR3 DNA follows: TGTGCCAGCAGCTTAAGCGGAGAAAAACTGTTTTTT.

The chain uses TRBV6-5 and TRBJ1-1; D perhaps matches TRBD1 (5 bases). The germline CDR1 and CDR2 sequences are MNHEY and SVGAGI. Trimming cost V 6 bases and J 4 bases, with 12 bases left between them. This CDR3 comprises 13 residues. The CDR3 protein is CASSYRGRTEAFF. In DNA, the CDR3 is TGTGCCAGCAGCTACCGGGGCCGCACTGAAGCTTTCTTT.

The gene calls are TRBV11-3 and TRBJ1-1, with D perhaps matching TRBD1 (5 bases). CDR3 length: 15 residues. V lost 3 bases, J lost 1 base, and 12 bases lay in between. Per the germline V gene, CDR1 is SGHNT and CDR2 is YENEEA. CDR3 in DNA: TGTGCCAGCAGCTTCCCAGGGTCTCGGAACACTGAAGCTTTCTTT. Translation: CASSFPGSRNTEAFF.

This clone is a singleton in its sample. V and J are TRBV19 and TRBJ1-1; D is ambiguous. Trimming cost V 5 bases and J 3 bases, with 10 bases left between them. Looked up from germline, CDR1 is LNHDA and CDR2 is SQIVND (reference sequence). The CDR3 totals 13 residues. CDR3 nucleotides: TGTGCCAGTAGTTGGGTGCGCGACACTGAAGCTTTCTTT. This sequence encodes CASSWVRDTEAFF.

The chain combines TRBV6-6 with TRBJ1-6; D ambiguous. This CDR3 has 15 amino acids. Between the trimmed V and J ends, which lost 8 bases and 8 bases, there was a span of 19 bases. The germline V gene has CDR1 MNHNY and CDR2 SVGAGI (reference sequence). This chain's CDR3 is CASRVGRLEDSPLHF. CDR3 nucleotide sequence: TGTGCCAGCCGAGTGGGCAGGCTCGAGGATTCACCCCTCCACTTT.

The rearrangement links TRBV6-5 to TRBJ1-5; D remains ambiguous. Trimming removed 4 bases from V and 2 bases from J, with 6 bases in between. Germline CDR1 MNHEY, CDR2 SVGAGI. The CDR3 runs to 13 residues. The CDR3 here is CASSFGGNQPQHF. CDR3 nucleotides: TGTGCCAGCAGTTTCGGGGGCAATCAGCCCCAGCATTTT.

The chain joins TRBV5-1 to TRBJ2-2; a possible D gene is TRBD1 (6 bases). CDR1 is SGHRS and CDR2 is YFSETQ in the germline V gene. The CDR3 contains 16 residues. Trimming removed 2 bases from V and 4 bases from J, with 15 bases in between. This CDR3 is CASSLFITGSTGELFF. The DNA for the CDR3 is TGCGCCAGCAGCTTATTCATAACAGGGAGCACCGGGGAGCTGTTTTTT.

This clone was seen once. V and J are TRBV6-1 and TRBJ2-1, with TRBD1 identical over 7 bases. Germline values: CDR1 MNHNS, CDR2 SASEGT. V dropped 8 bases and J dropped 7; count of bases not matched to a gene: 8. CDR3 length: 13 residues. The CDR3: CASSVPGQNEQFF. DNA of the CDR3: TGTGCCAGCTCCGTCCCGGGACAGAATGAGCAGTTCTTC.

The chain couples TRBV5-5 to TRBJ2-1, with 13 bases fitting TRBD2. CDR3 length: 17 amino acids. From germline, CDR1 is SGHKS and CDR2 YYEKEE (reference sequence). The V segment lost 3 bases and the J segment 3 bases; nucleotides outside the gene matches: 6. CDR3 bases: TGTGCCAGCAGCTCCGGACTAGCGGGAGCGGGCTACAATGAGCAGTTCTTC. It translates to CASSSGLAGAGYNEQFF.

The chain recombines TRBV5-1 with TRBJ2-2; D is unclear. CDR3 length: 14 amino acids. The germline gives CDR1 SGHRS, CDR2 YFSETQ. V lost 0 bases and J lost 4, with 7 bases in between. The CDR3 DNA sequence: TGCGCCAGCAGCTTGGCCTGGGGCACCGGGGAGCTGTTTTTT. It translates to CASSLAWGTGELFF.

On this clone itself: A read error may account for a junction end that differs from germline. This chain uses TRBV2 with TRBJ1-6, with 8 nucleotides matching TRBD1. The germline V gene has CDR1 SNHLY and CDR2 FYNNEI. The CDR3 covers 15 residues. Here the CDR3 DNA reads TGTACCAGCAGTGGACAGGGCGGGAATAATTCACCCCTCCACTTT. This translates into CTSSGQGGNNSPLHF.

For the CDR3, the DNA is TGTGCCAGCAGCCAAGGGCTTGGGGGTGGCTCCTACAATGAGCAGTTCTTC. Translating it yields CASSQGLGGGSYNEQFF. V is TRBV14 and J is TRBJ2-1; D possibly matches TRBD1 or TRBD2 (5 bases each). This CDR3 is 17 amino acids long. Germline CDR1 reads SGHDN; CDR2 reads FVKESK. V lost 1 base to trimming and J lost 0 bases, with 13 bases between them. The full variable domain, with the rest looked up from reference TRBV14 and TRBJ2-1, is EAGVTQFPSHSVIEKGQTVTLRCDPISGHDNLYWYRRVMGKEIKFLLHFVKESKQDESGMPNNRFLAERTGGTYSTLKVQPAELEDSGVYFCASSQGLGGGSYNEQFFGPGTRLTVL.

This clone was seen a single time. The chain uses TRBV10-2 and TRBJ1-2; 7 bases align to TRBD1. V lost 3 bases to trimming and J lost 6 bases; unmatched junction nucleotides: 7. The CDR3 has 14 amino acids. Per the germline V gene, CDR1 is WSHSY and CDR2 is SAAADI. This CDR3 reads CASSDGDRANGYTF. CDR3 DNA sequence: TGCGCCAGCAGTGATGGAGACAGGGCCAATGGCTACACCTTC.

This clone was seen a handful of times. This sequence joins TRBV19 and TRBJ1-2, with 7 positions matching TRBD1. The CDR3 has 17 residues. The ends lost 4 bases at V and 4 bases at J; junction bases unmatched: 15. CDR1 and CDR2 from the germline V gene are LNHDA and SQIVND (reference sequence). CDR3 sequence reads: CASSRLGTASKGYGYTF. Written as DNA, the CDR3 is TGTGCCAGTAGTAGACTAGGGACAGCCTCGAAGGGCTATGGCTACACCTTC.